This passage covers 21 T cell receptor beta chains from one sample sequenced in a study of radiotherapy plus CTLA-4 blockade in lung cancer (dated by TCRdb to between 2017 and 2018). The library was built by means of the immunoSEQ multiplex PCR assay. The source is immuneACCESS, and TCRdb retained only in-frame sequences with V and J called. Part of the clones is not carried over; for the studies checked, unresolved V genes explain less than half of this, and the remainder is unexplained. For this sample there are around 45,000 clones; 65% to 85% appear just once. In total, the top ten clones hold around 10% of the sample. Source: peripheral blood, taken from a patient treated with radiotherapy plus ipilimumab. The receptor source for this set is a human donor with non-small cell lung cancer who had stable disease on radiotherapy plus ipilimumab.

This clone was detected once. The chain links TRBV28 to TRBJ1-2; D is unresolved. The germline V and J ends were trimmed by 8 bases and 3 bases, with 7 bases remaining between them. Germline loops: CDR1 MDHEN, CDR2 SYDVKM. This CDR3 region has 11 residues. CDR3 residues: CASSEDYGYTF. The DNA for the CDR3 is TGTGCCAGCTCCGAGGACTATGGCTACACCTTC.

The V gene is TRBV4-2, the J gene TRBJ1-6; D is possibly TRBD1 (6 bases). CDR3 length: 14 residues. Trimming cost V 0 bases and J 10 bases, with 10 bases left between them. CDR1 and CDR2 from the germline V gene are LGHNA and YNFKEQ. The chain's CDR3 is CASSQEQGGSPLHF. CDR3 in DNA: TGTGCCAGCAGCCAAGAACAGGGTGGGTCACCCCTCCACTTT.

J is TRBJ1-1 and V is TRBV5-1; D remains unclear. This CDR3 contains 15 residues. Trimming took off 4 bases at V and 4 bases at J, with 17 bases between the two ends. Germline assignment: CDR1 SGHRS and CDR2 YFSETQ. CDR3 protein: CASSQLRQPLTEAFF. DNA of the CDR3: TGCGCCAGCAGCCAACTCCGACAACCACTCACTGAAGCTTTCTTT. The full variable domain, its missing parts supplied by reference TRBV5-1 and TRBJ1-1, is KAGVTQTPRYLIKTRGQQVTLSCSPISGHRSVSWYQQTPGQGLQFLFEYFSETQRNKGNFPGRFSGRQFSNSRSEMNVSTLELGDSALYLCASSQLRQPLTEAFFGQGTRLTVV.

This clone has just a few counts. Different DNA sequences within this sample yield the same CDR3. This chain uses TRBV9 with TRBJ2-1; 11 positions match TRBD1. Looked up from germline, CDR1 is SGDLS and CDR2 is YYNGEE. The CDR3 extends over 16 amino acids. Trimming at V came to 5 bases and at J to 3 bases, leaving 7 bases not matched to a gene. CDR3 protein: CASSSGGTGGYNEQFF. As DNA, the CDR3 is TGTGCCAGCAGTTCAGGGGGGACAGGGGGCTACAATGAGCAGTTCTTC.

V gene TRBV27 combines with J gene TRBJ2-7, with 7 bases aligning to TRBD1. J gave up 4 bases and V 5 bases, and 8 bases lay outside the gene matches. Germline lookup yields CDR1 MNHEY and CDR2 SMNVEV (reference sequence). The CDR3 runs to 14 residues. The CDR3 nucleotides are TGTGCCAGCAGTCCCTGGGACAGAAGTTACGAGCAGTACGTC. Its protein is CASSPWDRSYEQYV.

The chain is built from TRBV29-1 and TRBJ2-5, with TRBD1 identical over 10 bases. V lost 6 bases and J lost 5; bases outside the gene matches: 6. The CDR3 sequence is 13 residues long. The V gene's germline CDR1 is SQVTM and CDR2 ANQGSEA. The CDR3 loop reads CSVGGQGSETQYF. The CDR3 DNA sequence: TGCAGCGTCGGGGGACAGGGGAGCGAGACCCAGTACTTC.

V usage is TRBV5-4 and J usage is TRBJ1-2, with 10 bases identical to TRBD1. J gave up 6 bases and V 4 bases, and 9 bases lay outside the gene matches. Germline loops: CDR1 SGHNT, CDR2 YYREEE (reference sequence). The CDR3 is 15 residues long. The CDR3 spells CASSLWTGGMDGYTF. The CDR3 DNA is TGTGCCAGCAGCCTCTGGACAGGGGGTATGGATGGCTACACCTTC.

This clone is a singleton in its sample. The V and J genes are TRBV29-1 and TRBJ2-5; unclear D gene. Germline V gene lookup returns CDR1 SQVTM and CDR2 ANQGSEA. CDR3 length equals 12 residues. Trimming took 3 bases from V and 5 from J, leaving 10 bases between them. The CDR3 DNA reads TGCAGCGTTGAGGGAACGGCGGAGACCCAGTACTTC. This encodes CSVEGTAETQYF.

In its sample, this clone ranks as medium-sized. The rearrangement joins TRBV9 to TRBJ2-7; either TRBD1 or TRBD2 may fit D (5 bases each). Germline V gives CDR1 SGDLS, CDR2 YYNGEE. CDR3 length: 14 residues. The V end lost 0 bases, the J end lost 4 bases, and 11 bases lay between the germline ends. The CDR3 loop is CASSVGSGSYEQYF. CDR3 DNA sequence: TGTGCCAGCAGCGTAGGATCAGGGAGTTACGAGCAGTACTTC.

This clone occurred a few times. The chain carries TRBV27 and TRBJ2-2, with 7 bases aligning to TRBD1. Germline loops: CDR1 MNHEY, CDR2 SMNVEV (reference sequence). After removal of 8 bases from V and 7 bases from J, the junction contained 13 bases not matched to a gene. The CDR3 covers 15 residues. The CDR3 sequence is CASARFRGKIGELFF. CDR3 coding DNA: TGTGCCAGCGCTAGATTCAGGGGGAAAATCGGGGAGCTGTTTTTT.

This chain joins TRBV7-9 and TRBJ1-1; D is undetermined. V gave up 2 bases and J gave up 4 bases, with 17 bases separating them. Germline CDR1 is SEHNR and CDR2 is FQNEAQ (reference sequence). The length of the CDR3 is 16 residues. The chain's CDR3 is CASSLKWKGISTEAFF. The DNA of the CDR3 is TGTGCCAGCAGCTTAAAGTGGAAGGGTATATCCACTGAAGCTTTCTTT.

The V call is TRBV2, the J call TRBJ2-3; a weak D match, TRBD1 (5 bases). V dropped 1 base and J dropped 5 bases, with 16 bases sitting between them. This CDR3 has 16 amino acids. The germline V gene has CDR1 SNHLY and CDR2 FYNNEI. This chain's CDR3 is CASSEGVGRAEDTQYF. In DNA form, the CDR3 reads TGTGCCAGCAGTGAAGGGGTCGGCAGGGCTGAAGATACGCAGTATTTT.

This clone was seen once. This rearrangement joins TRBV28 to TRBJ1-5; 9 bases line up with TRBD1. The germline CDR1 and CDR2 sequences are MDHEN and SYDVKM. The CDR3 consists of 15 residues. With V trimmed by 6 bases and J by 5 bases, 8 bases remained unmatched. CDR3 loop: CASRPGQGVYQPQHF. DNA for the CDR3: TGTGCCAGCAGACCGGGACAGGGAGTCTATCAGCCCCAGCATTTT.

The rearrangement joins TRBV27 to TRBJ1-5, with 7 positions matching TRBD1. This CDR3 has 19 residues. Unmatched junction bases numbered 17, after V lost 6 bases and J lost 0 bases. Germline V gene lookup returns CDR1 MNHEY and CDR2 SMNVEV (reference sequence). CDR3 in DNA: TGTGCCAGCAGCCCCGGGGCAGGGACAGCAGACTATAGCAATCAGCCCCAGCATTTT. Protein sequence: CASSPGAGTADYSNQPQHF.

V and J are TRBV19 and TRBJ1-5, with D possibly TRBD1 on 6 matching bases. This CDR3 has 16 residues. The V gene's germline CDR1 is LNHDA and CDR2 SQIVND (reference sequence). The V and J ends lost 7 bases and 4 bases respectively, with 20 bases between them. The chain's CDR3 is CASKPDEQGWNQPQHF. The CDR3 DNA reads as TGTGCCAGTAAACCTGATGAGCAGGGGTGGAATCAGCCCCAGCATTTT. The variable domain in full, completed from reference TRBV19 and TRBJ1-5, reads DGGITQSPKYLFRKEGQNVTLSCEQNLNHDAMYWYRQDPGQGLRLIYYSQIVNDFQKGDIAEGYSVSREKKESFPLTVTSAQKNPTAFYLCASKPDEQGWNQPQHFGDGTRLSIL.

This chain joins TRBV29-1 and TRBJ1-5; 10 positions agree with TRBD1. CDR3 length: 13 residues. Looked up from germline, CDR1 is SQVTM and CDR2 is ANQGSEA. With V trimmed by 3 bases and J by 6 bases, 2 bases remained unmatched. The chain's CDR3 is CSVETGGGQPQHF. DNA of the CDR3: TGCAGCGTTGAGACAGGGGGCGGTCAGCCCCAGCATTTT.

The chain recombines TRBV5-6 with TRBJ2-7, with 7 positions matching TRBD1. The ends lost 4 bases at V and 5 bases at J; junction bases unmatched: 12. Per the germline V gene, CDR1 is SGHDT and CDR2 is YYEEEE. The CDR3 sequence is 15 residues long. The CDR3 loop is CASSPLPTGIHEQYV. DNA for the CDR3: TGTGCCAGCAGCCCCCTCCCGACAGGGATCCACGAGCAGTACGTC.

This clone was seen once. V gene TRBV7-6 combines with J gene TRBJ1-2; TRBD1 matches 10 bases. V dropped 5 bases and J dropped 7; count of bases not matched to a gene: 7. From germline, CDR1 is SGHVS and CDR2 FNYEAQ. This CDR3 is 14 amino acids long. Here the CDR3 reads CASSVTTGGFGYTF. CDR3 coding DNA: TGTGCCAGCAGCGTGACGACAGGGGGCTTTGGCTACACCTTC.

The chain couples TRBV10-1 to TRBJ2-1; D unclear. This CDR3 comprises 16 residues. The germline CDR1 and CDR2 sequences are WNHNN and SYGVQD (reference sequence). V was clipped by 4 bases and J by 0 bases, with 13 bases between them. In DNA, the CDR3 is TGCGCCAGCAGTGGGGCGAGTGAGGCCTCCTACAATGAGCAGTTCTTC. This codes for CASSGASEASYNEQFF.

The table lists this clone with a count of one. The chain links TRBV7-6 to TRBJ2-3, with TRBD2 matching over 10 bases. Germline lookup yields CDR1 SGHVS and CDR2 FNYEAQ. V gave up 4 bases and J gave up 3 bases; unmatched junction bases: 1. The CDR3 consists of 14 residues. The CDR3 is CASSSSGGTDTQYF. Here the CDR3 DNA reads TGTGCCAGCAGCTCTAGCGGGGGAACAGATACGCAGTATTTT.

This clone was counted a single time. Here the CDR3 reads CASSSYTFNTDTQYF. In nucleotides, the CDR3 is TGTGCCAGCTCCTCGTATACCTTTAACACAGATACGCAGTATTTT. V and J are TRBV14 and TRBJ2-3; D is uncertain. The CDR3 has 15 amino acids. Germline assignment: CDR1 SGHDN and CDR2 FVKESK. Trimming removed 8 bases from V and 2 bases from J, with 17 bases in between.